This T cell receptor beta chain stems from a study of T cell repertoires in cytomegalovirus infection. Germline V gene data show CDR1 as SGHTA and CDR2 as FQGNSA. There are 13 residues in the CDR3. The V gene lost 3 bases and the J gene lost 5 bases, with 8 bases spanning the gap. The sample holds a few counts of this clonotype. TCRdb used MiXCR to reprocess the reads, holding one entry per CDR3 protein. The table has fewer than 550,000 distinct CDR3 sequences, approximately 26% seen once. The clonotype originates from a human donor in good health (CMV status not recorded). Some clones in this sample may be carry-over from other donors' samples. The J gene is TRBJ1-5, the V gene TRBV7-2, with D maybe TRBD1 (5 bases). Input material: PBMCs. CDR3 loop: CASSFQGDQPQHF. CDR3 nucleotide sequence: TGTGCCAGCAGCTTTCAGGGTGATCAGCCCCAGCATTTT.